The 26 T cell receptor beta chains below were found in one sample sequenced in a study of glioma-infiltrating T cells after dendritic cell vaccination. Method: immunoSEQ multiplex PCR; TCRdb's copy keeps in-frame clones and lacks some. The sample includes tens of thousands of clones, roughly 80% of them seen just once. Time point indicated: after dendritic cell vaccination, including at tumor progression/relapse. The sample consisted of blood, taken after dendritic cell vaccination. Receptors were obtained from a human donor with glioblastoma.

For this clone: One end of the junction does not line up with germline, which may come from a read error. The gene calls are TRBV13 and TRBJ2-7, with 7 bases aligning to TRBD1. CDR3 length: 14 residues. Germline V gene data show CDR1 as PRHDT and CDR2 as FYEKMQ (reference sequence). CDR3 nucleotide sequence: TGTGCCAGCAGCTTCACAGGGGACCTCTACGGGCAGTACTTC. Protein: CASSFTGDLYGQYF.

The rearrangement links TRBV4-1 to TRBJ2-7; the match to TRBD1 covers 9 bases. This CDR3 is built from 15 residues. CDR1 is MGHRA, CDR2 YSYEKL, per germline. V shed 0 bases, J shed 3 bases, and the junction held 3 bases outside the gene matches. The CDR3 spells CASSQEGQGIYEQYF. CDR3 coding DNA: TGCGCCAGCAGCCAAGAGGGACAGGGAATCTACGAGCAGTACTTC.

CDR3 protein: CASRAGERGTQYF. The CDR3 DNA follows: TGTGCCAGCAGGGCGGGGGAACGTGGTACGCAGTATTTT. The genes are TRBV27 and TRBJ2-3, with 7 bases identical to TRBD2. With 6 bases clipped from V and 8 bases from J, the junction kept 8 bases outside the gene matches. The CDR3 spans 13 residues. Germline lookup yields CDR1 MNHEY and CDR2 SMNVEV (reference sequence).

The rearrangement uses TRBV6-5 and TRBJ1-4; 7 bases agree with TRBD1. The junction had 2 bases not matched to a gene; V was cut back by 4 bases and J by 3 bases. Germline CDR1 MNHEY, CDR2 SVGAGI. This CDR3 region has 14 residues. CDR3 loop: CASSSGQANEKLFF. CDR3 in DNA: TGTGCCAGCAGTTCAGGACAGGCTAATGAAAAACTGTTTTTT.

The chain links TRBV30 to TRBJ2-1; D gene unclear. The V end was cut by 4 bases, the J end by 9 bases, with 13 bases between. Germline CDR1 reads GTSNPN; CDR2 reads SVGIG (reference sequence). This CDR3 is built from 12 residues. The CDR3 nucleotides read TGTGCCTGGACAGGTGTTCTGGGTGAGCAGTTCTTC. Translating it yields CAWTGVLGEQFF.

The CDR3 spells CAWSVVADTQYF. In DNA, the CDR3 is TGTGCCTGGAGTGTAGTAGCAGATACGCAGTATTTT. This sequence joins TRBV30 and TRBJ2-3; D is unresolved. V lost 0 bases and J lost 4, with 5 bases in between. CDR1 is GTSNPN, CDR2 SVGIG, per germline (reference sequence). This CDR3 has 12 amino acids.

CDR3 coding DNA: TGTGCCAGCAGTTATTACCCGGGACAGGGGTTCGAGCAGTACTTC. Protein product: CASSYYPGQGFEQYF. This chain connects TRBV6-6 to TRBJ2-7; TRBD1 agrees at 10 bases. The CDR3 sequence is 15 residues long. V lost 3 bases, J lost 6 bases, and 8 bases stayed unmatched. CDR1 is MNHNY and CDR2 is SVGAGI in the germline V gene (reference sequence).

The V gene is TRBV12-5, the J gene TRBJ2-2; 9 positions match TRBD1. V lost 3 bases, J lost 3 bases, and 14 bases stayed unmatched. The CDR3 loop spans 19 amino acids. Per germline, CDR1 LGHNT and CDR2 FRNRAP. The CDR3 reads CASGFGTGQRAYHTGELFF. CDR3 sequence (DNA): TGTGCTAGTGGTTTTGGGACAGGGCAAAGGGCTTATCACACCGGGGAGCTGTTTTTT.

The V call is TRBV7-2, the J call TRBJ1-4; D not certain. V shed 5 bases and J shed 3 bases, with 10 bases lying between them. There are 14 residues in the CDR3. The germline V gene encodes CDR1 SGHTA and CDR2 FQGNSA. CDR3 protein: CASSRVAANEKLFF. CDR3 in DNA: TGTGCCAGCAGCCGGGTAGCGGCTAATGAAAAACTGTTTTTT.

The V and J genes are TRBV4-1 and TRBJ2-2, with 8 nucleotides matching TRBD1. The CDR3 length is 13 residues. The ends lost 3 bases at V and 6 bases at J; junction bases unmatched: 0. Germline V lookup: CDR1 MGHRA, CDR2 YSYEKL. CDR3 residues: CASSQTGAGELFF. CDR3 bases: TGCGCCAGCAGCCAGACAGGGGCCGGGGAGCTGTTTTTT.

The CDR3 loop reads CASSWTSGGAETQYF. The CDR3 nucleotides are TGTGCCAGCAGTTGGACTAGCGGGGGGGCCGAGACCCAGTACTTC. This chain connects TRBV6-5 to TRBJ2-5, with 15 bases identical to TRBD2. V shed 4 bases and J 5 bases; nucleotides not matched to a gene: 2. The germline CDR1 and CDR2 sequences are MNHEY and SVGAGI. The length of the CDR3 is 15 residues.

The chain links TRBV15 to TRBJ2-5; 7 bases are shared with TRBD1. Germline CDR1 is LNHNV and CDR2 is YYDKDF (reference sequence). The CDR3 sequence is 13 residues long. The junction had 3 bases not matched to a gene; V was cut back by 4 bases and J by 4 bases. The DNA of the CDR3 is TGTGCCACCAGCAACAGGGGTCCAGAGACCCAGTACTTC. This translates into CATSNRGPETQYF.

J is TRBJ2-3 and V is TRBV27; D is possibly TRBD2 (7 bases). From germline, CDR1 is MNHEY and CDR2 SMNVEV (reference sequence). The CDR3 is 14 amino acids. V lost 3 bases and J lost 3, with 10 bases in between. The CDR3 spells CASSFGGATDTQYF. CDR3 DNA sequence: TGTGCCAGCAGTTTTGGGGGGGCGACAGATACGCAGTATTTT.

J is TRBJ1-1 and V is TRBV10-2, with D hard to call. Trimming removed 6 bases from V and 2 bases from J, with 13 bases in between. This CDR3 has 14 amino acids. Germline CDR1 and CDR2: WSHSY and SAAADI. CDR3 sequence (DNA): TGCGCCAGCAGGGCATCCAGGATTAACACTGAAGCTTTCTTT. This sequence encodes CASRASRINTEAFF.

The chain couples TRBV28 to TRBJ1-1, with D perhaps TRBD1 (5 bases). V gave up 7 bases and J gave up 1 base, with 13 bases separating them. Germline CDR1 is MDHEN and CDR2 is SYDVKM. This CDR3 has 14 amino acids. CDR3 loop: CASTPLTGNTEAFF. DNA of the CDR3: TGTGCCAGCACCCCATTAACAGGGAACACTGAAGCTTTCTTT. Looking up the rest from reference TRBV28 and TRBJ1-1 gives the full variable domain: DVKVTQSSRYLVKRTGEKVFLECVQDMDHENMFWYRQDPGLGLRLIYFSYDVKMKEKGDIPEGYSVSREKKERFSLILESASTNQTSMYLCASTPLTGNTEAFFGQGTRLTVV.

This clone was detected a few times. This chain uses TRBV28 with TRBJ2-2; 7 bases are a match to TRBD1. V lost 6 bases, J lost 0 bases, and 7 bases stayed unmatched. This CDR3 is built from 16 residues. In germline, CDR1 is MDHEN, CDR2 SYDVKM. CDR3 loop: CASRQQGPANTGELFF. CDR3 nucleotide sequence: TGTGCCAGCAGGCAACAGGGGCCGGCGAACACCGGGGAGCTGTTTTTT.

The rearrangement joins TRBV9 to TRBJ1-2; D is perhaps TRBD1 (5 bases). This CDR3 has 13 amino acids. CDR1 is SGDLS and CDR2 is YYNGEE in the germline V gene. V gave up 2 bases and J gave up 4 bases, with 9 bases separating them. The CDR3 sequence is CASSVQGFYGYTF. In DNA, the CDR3 is TGTGCCAGCAGCGTCCAGGGTTTCTATGGCTACACCTTC.

The rearrangement joins TRBV30 to TRBJ1-5, with D perhaps TRBD1 (6 bases). Germline V gives CDR1 GTSNPN, CDR2 SVGIG (reference sequence). Trimming removed 2 bases at V and 0 bases at J, with 14 bases between. This CDR3 is built from 16 residues. CDR3 DNA: TGTGCCTGGAGTATGACAGGCAGTTATAGCAATCAGCCCCAGCATTTT. It yields the protein CAWSMTGSYSNQPQHF.

This clone was detected a few times. The chain is built from TRBV27 and TRBJ1-2; unclear D gene. Germline CDR1 is MNHEY and CDR2 is SMNVEV (reference sequence). Trimming took 4 bases from V and 8 from J, leaving 11 bases between them. There are 12 residues in the CDR3. CDR3: CASSSSLSGYTF. CDR3 nucleotides: TGTGCCAGCAGTTCATCACTTTCGGGCTACACCTTC.

The J gene is TRBJ2-1, the V gene TRBV9; 7 bases are a match to TRBD1. This CDR3 contains 15 residues. CDR1 and CDR2 from the germline V gene are SGDLS and YYNGEE. V lost 0 bases to trimming and J lost 5 bases; unmatched junction nucleotides: 5. CDR3: CASSVGADRHNEQFF. The CDR3, as DNA: TGTGCCAGCAGCGTAGGCGCGGACAGGCACAATGAGCAGTTCTTC.

This sequence joins TRBV19 and TRBJ1-5; 9 nucleotides match TRBD1. CDR1 LNHDA and CDR2 SQIVND come from the germline V gene (reference sequence). The CDR3 has 14 residues. V trimming: 1 base; J trimming: 11 bases; junction bases outside the gene matches: 6. The CDR3 coding sequence is TGTGCCAGTAGTATAGGGACAGGGGTTCTGGCCCAGCATTTT. It encodes CASSIGTGVLAQHF.

The chain recombines TRBV10-3 with TRBJ1-1; D unresolved. The germline V gene has CDR1 ENHRY and CDR2 SYGVKD. The CDR3 is made up of 13 amino acids. V gave up 6 bases and J gave up 0 bases, with 8 bases separating them. As DNA, the CDR3 is TGTGCCATCAGGCCAGGCTTGAACACTGAAGCTTTCTTT. It yields the protein CAIRPGLNTEAFF.

The rearrangement uses TRBV4-1 and TRBJ2-1; TRBD1 matches 9 bases. The germline gives CDR1 MGHRA, CDR2 YSYEKL. The CDR3 consists of 15 residues. V lost 8 bases to trimming and J lost 3 bases; unmatched junction nucleotides: 8. CDR3 residues: CASEAGTGIYNEQFF. The CDR3 DNA reads as TGCGCCAGCGAGGCCGGGACAGGGATCTACAATGAGCAGTTCTTC.

This clone was counted a single time. The rearrangement joins TRBV4-3 to TRBJ1-3, with 9 bases aligning to TRBD1. V lost 4 bases and J lost 2; bases outside the gene matches: 6. The CDR3 covers 16 residues. CDR1 and CDR2 (germline): LGHNA, YSLEER. This chain's CDR3 is CASSPKQGAAGNTIYF. In nucleotides, the CDR3 is TGCGCCAGCAGCCCGAAACAGGGGGCGGCTGGAAACACCATATATTTT.

The rearrangement links TRBV12-5 to TRBJ2-4; TRBD1 might be the D (6 bases). The CDR3 is made up of 17 amino acids. V lost 2 bases and J 1 base, leaving 15 bases between the germline ends. Germline V gene data show CDR1 as LGHNT and CDR2 as FRNRAP. In DNA form, the CDR3 reads TGTGCTAGTGGTTTGCCCCTCCTCCAGGGGGCCAAAAACATTCAGTACTTC. It specifies CASGLPLLQGAKNIQYF.

This clone was recorded only once. The chain employs TRBV11-3 and TRBJ2-7, with D possibly matching TRBD1 (6 bases). CDR1 SGHNT and CDR2 YENEEA come from the germline V gene. Trimming cost V 3 bases and J 1 base, with 13 bases left between them. The CDR3 spans 15 residues. DNA of the CDR3: TGTGCCAGCAGCTTGGCCGGACAGATTTCCTACGAGCAGTACTTC. Protein sequence: CASSLAGQISYEQYF.